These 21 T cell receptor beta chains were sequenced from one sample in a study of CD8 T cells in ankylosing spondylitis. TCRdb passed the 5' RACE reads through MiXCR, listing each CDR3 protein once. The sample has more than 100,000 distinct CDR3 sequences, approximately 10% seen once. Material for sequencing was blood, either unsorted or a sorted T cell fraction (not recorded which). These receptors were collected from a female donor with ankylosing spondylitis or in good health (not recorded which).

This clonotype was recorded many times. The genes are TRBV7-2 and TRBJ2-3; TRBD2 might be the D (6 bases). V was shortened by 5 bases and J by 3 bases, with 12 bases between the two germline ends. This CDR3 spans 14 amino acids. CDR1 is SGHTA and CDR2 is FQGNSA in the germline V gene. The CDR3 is CASSRGDFTDTQYF. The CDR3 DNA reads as TGTGCCAGCAGCCGAGGGGACTTTACAGATACGCAGTATTTT.

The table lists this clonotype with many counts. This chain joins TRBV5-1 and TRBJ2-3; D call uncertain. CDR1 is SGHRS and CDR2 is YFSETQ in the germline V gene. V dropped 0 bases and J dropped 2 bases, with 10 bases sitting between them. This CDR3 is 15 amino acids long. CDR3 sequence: CASSLVRGNTDTQYF. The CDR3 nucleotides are TGCGCCAGCAGCTTGGTGCGAGGAAACACAGATACGCAGTATTTT.

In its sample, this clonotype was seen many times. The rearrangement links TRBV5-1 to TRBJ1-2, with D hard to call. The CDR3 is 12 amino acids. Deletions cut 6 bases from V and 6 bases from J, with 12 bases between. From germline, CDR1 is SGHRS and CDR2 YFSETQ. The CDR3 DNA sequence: TGCGCCAGCACCAACTTTCTCCATGGCTACACCTTC. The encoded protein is CASTNFLHGYTF.

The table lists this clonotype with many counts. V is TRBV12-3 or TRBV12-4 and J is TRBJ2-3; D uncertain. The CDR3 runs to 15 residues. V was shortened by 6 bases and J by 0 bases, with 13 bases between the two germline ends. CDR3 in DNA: TGTGCCAGCAGCCCAACCCGGGTGAGCACAGATACGCAGTATTTT. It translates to CASSPTRVSTDTQYF.

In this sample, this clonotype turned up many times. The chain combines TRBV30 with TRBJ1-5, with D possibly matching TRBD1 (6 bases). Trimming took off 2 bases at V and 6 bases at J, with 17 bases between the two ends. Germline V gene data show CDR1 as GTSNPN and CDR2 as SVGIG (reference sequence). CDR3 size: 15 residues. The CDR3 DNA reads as TGTGCCTGGAGTAGGAACAGGGTGGAGGGTCAGCCCCAGCATTTT. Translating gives CAWSRNRVEGQPQHF.

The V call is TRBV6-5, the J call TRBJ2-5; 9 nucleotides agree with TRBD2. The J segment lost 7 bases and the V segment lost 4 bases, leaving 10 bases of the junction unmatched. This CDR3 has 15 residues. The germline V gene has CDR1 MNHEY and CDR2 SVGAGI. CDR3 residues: CASSSLAGRFGTQYF. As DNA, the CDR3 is TGTGCCAGCAGTTCGCTAGCGGGACGGTTTGGGACCCAGTACTTC.

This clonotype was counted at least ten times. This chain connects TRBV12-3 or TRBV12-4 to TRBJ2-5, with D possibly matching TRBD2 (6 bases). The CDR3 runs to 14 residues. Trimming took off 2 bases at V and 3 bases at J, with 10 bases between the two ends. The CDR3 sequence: CASSLRAGKETQYF. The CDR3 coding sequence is TGTGCCAGCAGTTTAAGGGCGGGGAAAGAGACCCAGTACTTC.

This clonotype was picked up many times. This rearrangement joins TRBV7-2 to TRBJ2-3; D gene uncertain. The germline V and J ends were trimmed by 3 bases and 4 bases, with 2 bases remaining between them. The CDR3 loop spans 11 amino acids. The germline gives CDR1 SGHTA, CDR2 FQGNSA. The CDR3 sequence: CASSFPDTQYF. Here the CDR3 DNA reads TGTGCCAGCAGCTTTCCAGATACGCAGTATTTT.

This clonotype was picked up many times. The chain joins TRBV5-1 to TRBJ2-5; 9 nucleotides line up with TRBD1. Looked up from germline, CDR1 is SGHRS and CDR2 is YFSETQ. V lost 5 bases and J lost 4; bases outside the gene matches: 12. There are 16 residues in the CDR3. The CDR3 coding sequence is TGCGCCAGCAGACGGTGGGGACAGGGAAGTCCAGAGACCCAGTACTTC. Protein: CASRRWGQGSPETQYF.

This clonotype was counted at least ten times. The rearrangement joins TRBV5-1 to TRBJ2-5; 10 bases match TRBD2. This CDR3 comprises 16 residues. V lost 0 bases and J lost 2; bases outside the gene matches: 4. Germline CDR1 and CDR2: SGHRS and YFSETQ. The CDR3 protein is CASSLATSGKQETQYF. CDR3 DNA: TGCGCCAGCAGCTTGGCAACTAGCGGGAAACAAGAGACCCAGTACTTC. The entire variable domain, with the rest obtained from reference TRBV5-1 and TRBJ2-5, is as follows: KAGVTQTPRYLIKTRGQQVTLSCSPISGHRSVSWYQQTPGQGLQFLFEYFSETQRNKGNFPGRFSGRQFSNSRSEMNVSTLELGDSALYLCASSLATSGKQETQYFGPGTRLLVL.

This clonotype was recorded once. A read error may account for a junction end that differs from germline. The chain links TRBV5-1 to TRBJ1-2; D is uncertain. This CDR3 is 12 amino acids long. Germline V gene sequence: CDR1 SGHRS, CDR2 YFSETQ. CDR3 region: CASSLDRDGHTF. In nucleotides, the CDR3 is TGCGCCAGCAGCTTGGATCGGGATGGCCACACCTTC.

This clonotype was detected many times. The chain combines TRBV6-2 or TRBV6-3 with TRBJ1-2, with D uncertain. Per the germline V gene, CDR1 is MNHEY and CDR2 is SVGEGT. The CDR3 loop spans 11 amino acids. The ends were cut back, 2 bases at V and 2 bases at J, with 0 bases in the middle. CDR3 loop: CASSYNYGYTF. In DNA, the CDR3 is TGTGCCAGCAGTTACAACTATGGCTACACCTTC.

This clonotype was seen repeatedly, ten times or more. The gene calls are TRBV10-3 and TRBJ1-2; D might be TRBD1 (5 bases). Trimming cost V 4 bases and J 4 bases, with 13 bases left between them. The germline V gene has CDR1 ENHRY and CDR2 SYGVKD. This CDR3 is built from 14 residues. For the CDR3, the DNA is TGTGCCATCAGTGCCCTCGGGACTTCCTATGGCTACACCTTC. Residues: CAISALGTSYGYTF.

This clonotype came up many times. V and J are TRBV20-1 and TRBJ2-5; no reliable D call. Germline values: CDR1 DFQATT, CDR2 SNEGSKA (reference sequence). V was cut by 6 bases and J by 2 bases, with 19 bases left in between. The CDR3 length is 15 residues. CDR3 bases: TGCAGTGCCCCCAACGCCGAGGCTGAGCAAGAGACCCAGTACTTC. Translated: CSAPNAEAEQETQYF.

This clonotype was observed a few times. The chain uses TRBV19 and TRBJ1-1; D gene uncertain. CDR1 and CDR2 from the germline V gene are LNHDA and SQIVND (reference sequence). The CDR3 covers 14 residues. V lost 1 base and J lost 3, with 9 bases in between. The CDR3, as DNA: TGTGCCAGTAGTATAGGGTACGCGCACACTGAAGCTTTCTTT. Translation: CASSIGYAHTEAFF.

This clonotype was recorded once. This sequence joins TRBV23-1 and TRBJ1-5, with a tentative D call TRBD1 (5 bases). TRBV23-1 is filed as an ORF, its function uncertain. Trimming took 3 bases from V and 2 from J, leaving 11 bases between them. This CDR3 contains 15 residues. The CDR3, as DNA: TGCGCCAGCAGTCATGAGGGGAGATGCAATCAGCCCCAGCATTTT. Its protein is CASSHEGRCNQPQHF.

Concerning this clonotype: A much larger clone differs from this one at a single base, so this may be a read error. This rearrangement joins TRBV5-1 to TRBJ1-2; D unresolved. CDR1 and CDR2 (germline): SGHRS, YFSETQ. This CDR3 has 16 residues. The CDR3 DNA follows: TGCGCCAGCAGCCCCTCGGGTGGAGCCGGGGTCTATGGCTACGCCTTC. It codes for CASSPSGGAGVYGYAF.

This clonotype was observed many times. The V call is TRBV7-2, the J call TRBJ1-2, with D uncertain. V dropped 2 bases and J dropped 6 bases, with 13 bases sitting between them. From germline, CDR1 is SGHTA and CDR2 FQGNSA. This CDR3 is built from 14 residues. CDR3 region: CASSLSPQPNGYTF. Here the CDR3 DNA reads TGTGCCAGCAGCTTATCCCCCCAGCCGAATGGCTACACCTTC.

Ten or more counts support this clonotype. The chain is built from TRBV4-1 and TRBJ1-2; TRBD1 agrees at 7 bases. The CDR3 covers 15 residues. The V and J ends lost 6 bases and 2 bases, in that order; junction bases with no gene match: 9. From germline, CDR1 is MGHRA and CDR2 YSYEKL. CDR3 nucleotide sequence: TGCGCCAGCAGTCCCCAGGGGGGGGCAAACTATGGCTACACCTTC. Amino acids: CASSPQGGANYGYTF.

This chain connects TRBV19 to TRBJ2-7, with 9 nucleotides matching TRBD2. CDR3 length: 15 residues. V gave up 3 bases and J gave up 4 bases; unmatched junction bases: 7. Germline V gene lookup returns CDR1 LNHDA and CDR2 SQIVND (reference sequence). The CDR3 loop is CASSILAGNGYEQYF. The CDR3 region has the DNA TGTGCCAGTAGTATCCTAGCGGGGAATGGATACGAGCAGTACTTC.

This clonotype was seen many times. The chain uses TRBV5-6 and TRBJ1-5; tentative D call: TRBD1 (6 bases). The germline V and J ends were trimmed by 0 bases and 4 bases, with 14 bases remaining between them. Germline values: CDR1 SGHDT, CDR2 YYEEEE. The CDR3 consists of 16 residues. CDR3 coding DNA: TGTGCCAGCAGCTTGGGGGGGCCCCGTAGGAATCAGCCCCAGCATTTT. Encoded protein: CASSLGGPRRNQPQHF.